One and the same sample provided the 13 T cell receptor beta chains below, sequenced in a study of cytomegalovirus exposure and HLA in healthy donors. This PCR relied on a set of 60 Vbeta primers and 13 Jbeta primers. Only in-frame clones appear in the TCRdb table, and some are missing; sequencing was by immunoSEQ multiplex PCR. The sample yields about 100,000 clones, roughly 71% seen once. Sequencing was performed on PBMCs. The receptors originated from a man aged 45-60 years in good health and CMV-seronegative.

V gene TRBV18 combines with J gene TRBJ1-2, with D possibly TRBD1 on 5 matching bases. The CDR3 runs 15 residues. V lost 2 bases, J lost 4 bases, and 14 bases lay in between. The germline V gene has CDR1 KGHSH and CDR2 LQKENI. The CDR3 protein is CASSPGQVRSYGYTF. The CDR3 DNA reads TGTGCCAGCTCACCAGGACAAGTCCGGAGCTATGGCTACACCTTC.

The chain is built from TRBV27 and TRBJ2-1; TRBD2 matches at 11 bases. Germline V CDR1 and CDR2: MNHEY, SMNVEV (reference sequence). This CDR3 is built from 13 residues. V lost 6 bases and J lost 7; bases outside the gene matches: 2. The CDR3 loop is CASRPSGRNEQFF. The CDR3 DNA is TGTGCCAGCAGACCTAGCGGGAGGAATGAGCAGTTCTTC.

This clone was seen a handful of times. This chain links TRBV7-9 with TRBJ1-1; D is unclear. CDR1 is SEHNR and CDR2 is FQNEAQ in the germline V gene (reference sequence). V lost 7 bases to trimming and J lost 6 bases, with 15 bases between them. CDR3 length: 13 amino acids. The CDR3 spells CASKRAELSEAFF. The CDR3 DNA reads as TGTGCCAGCAAAAGAGCGGAGCTCTCTGAAGCTTTCTTT.

The chain uses TRBV7-9 and TRBJ2-3; possibly TRBD2 for D (6 bases). V was shortened by 2 bases and J by 2 bases, with 11 bases between the two germline ends. The CDR3 is 15 amino acids. The germline CDR1 and CDR2 sequences are SEHNR and FQNEAQ (reference sequence). CDR3 coding DNA: TGTGCCAGCAGCTTATATGGGGAGGCCACAGATACGCAGTATTTT. It specifies CASSLYGEATDTQYF.

The V call is TRBV10-2, the J call TRBJ1-2; a weak D match, TRBD1 (6 bases). Trimming cost V 2 bases and J 13 bases, with 11 bases left between them. Germline loops: CDR1 WSHSY, CDR2 SAAADI. The length of the CDR3 is 11 residues. CDR3 loop: CASSEEQGLTF. The CDR3 DNA sequence: TGCGCCAGCAGTGAGGAACAGGGCCTCACCTTC.

The J gene is TRBJ2-7, the V gene TRBV7-8, with D perhaps matching TRBD2 (6 bases). The germline V gene has CDR1 SGHVS and CDR2 FQNEAQ. The CDR3 sequence is 13 residues long. With 6 bases removed from V and 3 bases from J, the gap between germline ends came to 12 bases. The DNA of the CDR3 is TGTGCCAGCAGTCGACTAGTTCTCTACGAGCAGTACTTC. Translating it yields CASSRLVLYEQYF. The full variable domain, in which reference TRBV7-8 and TRBJ2-7 provide the parts outside the CDR3, is GAGVSQSPRYKVAKRGQDVALRCDPISGHVSLFWYQQALGQGPEFLTYFQNEAQLDKSGLPSDRFFAERPEGSVSTLKIQRTQQEDSAVYLCASSRLVLYEQYFGPGTRLTVT.

The table lists this clone with a few counts. The chain links TRBV19 to TRBJ2-2; unclear D gene. This CDR3 is 14 amino acids long. Germline CDR1 is LNHDA and CDR2 is SQIVND (reference sequence). With 3 bases removed from V and 3 bases from J, the gap between germline ends came to 8 bases. CDR3 sequence reads: CASSIRHYTGELFF. Written as DNA, the CDR3 is TGTGCCAGTAGTATTCGACATTACACCGGGGAGCTGTTTTTT.

The chain is built from TRBV9 and TRBJ1-2, with TRBD1 identical over 8 bases. Germline CDR1 reads SGDLS; CDR2 reads YYNGEE. This CDR3 contains 15 residues. V lost 3 bases to trimming and J lost 2 bases; unmatched junction nucleotides: 6. The CDR3 spells CASSGGQGRNYGYTF. The CDR3 DNA sequence: TGTGCCAGCAGCGGTGGACAGGGTCGGAACTATGGCTACACCTTC.

The chain combines TRBV6-1 with TRBJ2-1, with 8 bases matching TRBD2. V was pared by 5 bases and J by 4 bases, with 7 bases of the junction left unmatched. There are 15 residues in the CDR3. Germline V gene sequence: CDR1 MNHNS, CDR2 SASEGT. CDR3 region: CASSLAAGGYNEQFF. CDR3 bases: TGTGCCAGCAGTTTGGCGGCGGGGGGTTACAATGAGCAGTTCTTC.

The chain employs TRBV7-8 and TRBJ1-1; possibly TRBD1 for D (6 bases). The CDR3 is 13 residues long. Germline loops: CDR1 SGHVS, CDR2 FQNEAQ. V gave up 1 base and J gave up 10 bases, with 13 bases separating them. CDR3 residues: CASSLEGKGVAFF. The CDR3 region has the DNA TGTGCCAGCAGCTTAGAGGGCAAGGGGGTAGCTTTCTTT.

CDR3 amino acids: CASGTGGNQPQHF. CDR3 coding DNA: TGTGCCAGCGGGACAGGGGGAAATCAGCCCCAGCATTTT. The rearrangement uses TRBV6-4 and TRBJ1-5; 11 bases match TRBD1. With V trimmed by 8 bases and J by 4 bases, 1 base remained unmatched. CDR1 and CDR2 from the germline V gene are MRHNA and SNTAGT. The CDR3 is made up of 13 amino acids.

The chain carries TRBV5-5 and TRBJ2-5; perhaps TRBD2 as D (6 bases). The closer fit of TRBJ2-7 to the DNA end suggests the J call may be wrong. The CDR3 has 15 residues. The germline V gene encodes CDR1 SGHKS and CDR2 YYEKEE (reference sequence). CDR3 residues: CASSLEGLSSYEQYF. DNA for the CDR3: TGTGCCAGCAGCTTGGAGGGACTGAGCTCCTACGAGCAGTACTTC.

This clone was found a few times. V is TRBV2 and J is TRBJ1-4; tentatively, D is TRBD1 (6 bases). V was trimmed by 11 bases and J by 3 bases, leaving 13 bases between them. CDR3 length equals 13 residues. Germline V gives CDR1 SNHLY, CDR2 FYNNEI. CDR3: CACAGEANEKLFF. CDR3 coding DNA: TGTGCCTGTGCAGGGGAAGCTAATGAAAAACTGTTTTTT.